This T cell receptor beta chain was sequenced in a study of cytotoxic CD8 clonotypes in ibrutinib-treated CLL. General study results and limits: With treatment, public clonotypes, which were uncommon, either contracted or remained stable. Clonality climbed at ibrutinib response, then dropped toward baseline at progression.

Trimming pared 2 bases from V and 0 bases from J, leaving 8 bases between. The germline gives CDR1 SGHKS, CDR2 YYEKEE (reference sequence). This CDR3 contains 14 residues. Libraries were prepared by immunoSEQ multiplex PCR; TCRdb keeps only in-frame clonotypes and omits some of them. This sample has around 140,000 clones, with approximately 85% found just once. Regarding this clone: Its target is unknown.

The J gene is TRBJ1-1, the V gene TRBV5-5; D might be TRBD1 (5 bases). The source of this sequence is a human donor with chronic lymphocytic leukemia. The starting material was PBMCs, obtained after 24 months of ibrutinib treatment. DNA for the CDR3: TGTGCCAGCAGCTTACGGACACTGAACACTGAAGCTTTCTTT. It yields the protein CASSLRTLNTEAFF.